A selection of T cell receptor beta chains follows, all from one sample in a study of blood T cell repertoires in COVID-19. Assay used: immunoSEQ multiplex PCR; TCRdb lists only in-frame clones, some missing. The sample records 150,000 to 200,000 clones, about 91% being singletons. The sample consisted of PBMCs or T cells enriched from blood (not recorded which). These TCRs come from a woman in her late teens or twenties who had recovered from COVID-19. CDR3s include the opening cysteine and the closing phenylalanine or tryptophan. Size tells how often a clone was seen (once, few, many) or the class of an expanded clone, and some rows leave it out.

>TRBJ2-1|NA|TRBV27
CASSLARAKGDDEQFF
>TRBJ2-7|once|TRBV3-1/TRBV3-2
CASSQDRGRAYEQYF
>TRBJ1-2|NA|TRBV4-2
CASIPKLDSLLGYTF
>TRBJ2-7|NA|TRBV6-5
CASSLIADSSYEQYF
>TRBJ2-7|many|TRBV2
CASGRETGSYEQYF
>TRBJ2-5|NA|TRBV5-4
CASPTGGVIPETQYF
>TRBJ2-7|NA|TRBV14
CASGFGGGFYEQYF
>TRBJ2-5|NA|TRBV6-1
CASSDVGPSGIQETQYF
>TRBJ1-3|few|TRBV5-1
CASSWGDSRPGNTIYF
>TRBJ2-1|NA|TRBV20-1
CSASSSGLSYNEQFF
>TRBJ1-2|NA|TRBV15
CATSRGRQGGNYGYTF
>TRBJ1-1|few|TRBV27
CASSDGNEAFF
>TRBJ2-5|few|TRBV5-1
CASSLPEKTQYF
>TRBJ1-2|NA|TRBV7-8
CASSSPTGGSDGYTF
>TRBJ2-1|NA|TRBV7-2
CASSTDSYNEQFF
>TRBJ2-2|NA|TRBV10-2
CASSTGTSWLMRELFF